This T cell receptor beta chain was recorded in a study of cytomegalovirus exposure and HLA in healthy donors. Study-wide context: HLA-typed donors were the source of approximately 88 million unique TCRs, which an early data release held.

This PCR relied on a set of 60 Vbeta primers and 13 Jbeta primers. Clones were sequenced by immunoSEQ multiplex PCR, and TCRdb holds only the in-frame ones, with some missing. The repertoire includes about 130,000 clones, 85% to 90% of them detected once, and about 7% sits in the top ten. Comment on this clone: What it recognizes is unknown.

From germline, CDR1 is MDHEN and CDR2 SYDVKM. This CDR3 region has 17 residues. Trimming removed 0 bases from V and 1 base from J; junction bases left unmatched: 7. The study, taken as a whole, reports: Another analysis was done later, and it associated approximately 18,000 TCR beta sequences with HLA alleles at 0.05 false discovery rate.

The receptor comes from a woman in her twenties or thirties in good health and CMV-seropositive. This chain connects TRBV28 to TRBJ1-1, with 8 bases that match TRBD1. The specimen sequenced was PBMCs. Here the CDR3 DNA reads TGTGCCAGCAGTTTATGGCCAGGGGGCGGGGGGAACACTGAAGCTTTCTTT. As protein: CASSLWPGGGGNTEAFF. Based on the CDR3 plus reference TRBV28 and TRBJ1-1, the full variable domain is DVKVTQSSRYLVKRTGEKVFLECVQDMDHENMFWYRQDPGLGLRLIYFSYDVKMKEKGDIPEGYSVSREKKERFSLILESASTNQTSMYLCASSLWPGGGGNTEAFFGQGTRLTVV.